This T cell receptor beta chain was obtained from a study of shared clonotypes between healthy human individuals. For the study at large: Serving as donors were two women and a few men, whose ages spanned 18 to 49. Study-level points and caveats: Four donors had roughly 5% of their naive CD4 clonotypes in common.

In regard to this clone: Its matching antigen is unknown.

Positively selected for CCR7, the CD45RO-negative cells used as naive CD8 cells excluded terminally differentiated effector memory CD45RA+ cells. The assay was run at deep level. Assay: immunoSEQ multiplex PCR; the TCRdb copy retains only in-frame clones and omits some. The sample lists millions of clones, 85% to 95% occurring once. Germline CDR1 and CDR2: LNHDA and SQIVND (reference sequence). The CDR3 spans 12 residues. With V trimmed by 8 bases and J by 3 bases, 2 bases remained unmatched. The source material was naive CD8+ T cells from PBMCs. V is TRBV19 and J is TRBJ2-3, with 7 nucleotides matching TRBD2. This clonotype was sampled from a young man in good health. Some clones in this sample may be carry-over from other donors' samples. The CDR3 protein is CASGGRTDTQYF. Written as DNA, the CDR3 is TGTGCCAGTGGCGGGAGAACAGATACGCAGTATTTT.